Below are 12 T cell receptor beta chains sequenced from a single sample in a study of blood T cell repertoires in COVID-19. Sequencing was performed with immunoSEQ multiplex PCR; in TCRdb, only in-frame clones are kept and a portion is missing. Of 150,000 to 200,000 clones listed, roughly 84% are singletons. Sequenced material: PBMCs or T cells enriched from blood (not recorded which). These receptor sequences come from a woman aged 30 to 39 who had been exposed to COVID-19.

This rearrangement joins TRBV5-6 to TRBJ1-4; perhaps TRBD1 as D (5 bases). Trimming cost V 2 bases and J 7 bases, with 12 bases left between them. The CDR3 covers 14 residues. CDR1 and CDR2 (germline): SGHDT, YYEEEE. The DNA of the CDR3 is TGTGCCAGCAGCTTCGTAGGGGTTAGTGAAAAACTGTTTTTT. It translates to CASSFVGVSEKLFF.

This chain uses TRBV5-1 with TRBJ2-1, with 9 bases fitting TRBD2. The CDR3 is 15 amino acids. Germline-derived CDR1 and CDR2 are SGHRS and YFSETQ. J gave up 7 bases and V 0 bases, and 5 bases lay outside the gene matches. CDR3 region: CASSLGLAGLNEQFF. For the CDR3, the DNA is TGCGCCAGCAGCTTGGGTCTAGCGGGGCTGAATGAGCAGTTCTTC.

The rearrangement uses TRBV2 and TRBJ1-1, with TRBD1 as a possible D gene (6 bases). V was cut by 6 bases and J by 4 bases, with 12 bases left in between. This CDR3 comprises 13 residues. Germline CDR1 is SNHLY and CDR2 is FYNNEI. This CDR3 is CASRLVDSTEAFF. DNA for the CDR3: TGTGCCAGCAGATTGGTGGACAGCACTGAAGCTTTCTTT.

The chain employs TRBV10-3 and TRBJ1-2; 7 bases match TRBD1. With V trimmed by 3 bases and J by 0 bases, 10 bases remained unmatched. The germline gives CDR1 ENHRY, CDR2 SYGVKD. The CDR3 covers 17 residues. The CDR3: CAISESRQGDPNYGYTF. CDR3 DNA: TGTGCCATCAGTGAATCGAGACAGGGTGACCCTAACTATGGCTACACCTTC.

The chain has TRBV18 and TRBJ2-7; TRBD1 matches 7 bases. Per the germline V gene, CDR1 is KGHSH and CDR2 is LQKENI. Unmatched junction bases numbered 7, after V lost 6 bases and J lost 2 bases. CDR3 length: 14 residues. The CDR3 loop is CASSPSGQAYEQYF. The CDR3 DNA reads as TGTGCCAGCTCGCCATCTGGACAGGCCTACGAGCAGTACTTC.

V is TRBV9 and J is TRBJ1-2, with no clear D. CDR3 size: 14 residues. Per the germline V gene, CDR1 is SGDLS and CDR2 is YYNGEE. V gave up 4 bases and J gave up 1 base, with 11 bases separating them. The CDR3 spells CASSRGGYNYGYTF. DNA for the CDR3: TGTGCCAGCAGCCGGGGTGGTTATAACTATGGCTACACCTTC.

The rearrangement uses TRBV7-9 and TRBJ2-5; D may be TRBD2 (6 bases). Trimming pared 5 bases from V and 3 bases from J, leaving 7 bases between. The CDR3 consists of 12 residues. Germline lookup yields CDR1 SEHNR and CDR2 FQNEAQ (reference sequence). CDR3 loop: CASSRGEETQYF. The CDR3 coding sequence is TGTGCCAGCAGCCGCGGGGAAGAGACCCAGTACTTC.

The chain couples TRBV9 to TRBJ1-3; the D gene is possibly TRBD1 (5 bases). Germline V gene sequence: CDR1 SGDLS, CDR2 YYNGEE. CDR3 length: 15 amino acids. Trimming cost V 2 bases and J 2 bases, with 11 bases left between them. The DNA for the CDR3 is TGTGCCAGCAGCGTCGGGGGGTTGGCTGGAAACACCATATATTTT. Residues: CASSVGGLAGNTIYF.

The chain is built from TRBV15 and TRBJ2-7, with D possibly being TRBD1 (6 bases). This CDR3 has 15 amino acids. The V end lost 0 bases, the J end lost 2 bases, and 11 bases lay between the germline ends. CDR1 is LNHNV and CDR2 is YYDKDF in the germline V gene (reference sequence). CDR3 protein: CATSREGGSTYEQYF. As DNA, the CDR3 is TGTGCCACCAGCAGAGAAGGGGGATCTACCTACGAGCAGTACTTC.

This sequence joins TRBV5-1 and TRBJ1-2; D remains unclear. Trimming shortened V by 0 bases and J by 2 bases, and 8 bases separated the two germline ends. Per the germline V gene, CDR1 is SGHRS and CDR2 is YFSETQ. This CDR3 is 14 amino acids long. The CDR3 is CASSLGDGNYGYTF. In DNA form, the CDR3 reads TGCGCCAGCAGCTTGGGAGACGGGAACTATGGCTACACCTTC.

CDR3 region: CASSQDRTQQGTGELFF. The CDR3 DNA is TGCGCCAGCAGCCAAGACCGCACTCAACAGGGCACCGGGGAGCTGTTTTTT. This chain uses TRBV4-3 with TRBJ2-2; the D gene is possibly TRBD1 (6 bases). Trimming took 0 bases from V and 4 from J, leaving 15 bases between them. The CDR3 is made up of 17 amino acids. CDR1 and CDR2 (germline): LGHNA, YSLEER.

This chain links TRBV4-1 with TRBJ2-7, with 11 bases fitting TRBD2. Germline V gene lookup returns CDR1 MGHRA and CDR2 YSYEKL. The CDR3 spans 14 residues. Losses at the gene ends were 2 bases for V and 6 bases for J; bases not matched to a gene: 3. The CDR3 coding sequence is TGCGCCAGCAGCCAACGTCTAGCGGGGGGCGAGCAGTACTTC. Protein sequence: CASSQRLAGGEQYF.